The rows below give T cell receptor beta chains drawn from one sample of a study of T cell responses to AZD1222 COVID-19 vaccine. The assay was immunoSEQ multiplex PCR, and TCRdb's table has in-frame clones only and misses some. The data show about 140,000 clones, 70% to 90% seen once. This material consisted of peripheral blood, taken on day 0 of AZD1222 vaccination. The receptors originated from an adult in good health. Both conserved end residues are part of each CDR3. D genes are given only for firm matches. Size tells how often a clone was seen (once, few, many) or the class of an expanded clone, and some rows leave it out.

cdr3_length	clone_size	d_call	j_call	v_call	cdr3_nt	cdr3_aa
13	.	.	TRBJ1-2	TRBV6-5	TGTGCCAGCAGTTATGGGGCAGGGTTTGGCTACACCTTC	CASSYGAGFGYTF
14	once	.	TRBJ1-6	TRBV5-1	TGCGCCAGCAGCTTGAGGGGGGTCGATTCACCCCTCCACTTT	CASSLRGVDSPLHF
14	.	.	TRBJ1-5	TRBV24-1	TGTGCCACCAGTGATGGGGGCCTAGGTCAGCCCCAGCATTTT	CATSDGGLGQPQHF
13	.	.	TRBJ1-2	TRBV10-3	TGTGCCATCACTGGCGATTCTAACTATGGCTACACCTTC	CAITGDSNYGYTF
15	.	.	TRBJ1-1	TRBV5-1	TGCGCCAGCAGCTTGGAGGCAGCCTCCCTCTCTGAAGCTTTCTTT	CASSLEAASLSEAFF
14	.	.	TRBJ2-5	TRBV9	TGTGCCAGCAGCCCCGGACTGAATCAAGAGACCCAGTACTTC	CASSPGLNQETQYF
13	once	.	TRBJ1-2	TRBV28	TGTGCCAGCAGTTTACTACAGGGCCTTGGCTACACCTTC	CASSLLQGLGYTF
13	once	TRBD1	TRBJ1-1	TRBV5-1	TGCGCCAGCAGTGACAGGGGAGGACTTGAAGCTTTCTTT	CASSDRGGLEAFF
14	.	.	TRBJ2-1	TRBV30	TGTGCCTGGAGTTTTCTGCAGGAGTTGAGTGAGCAGTTCTTC	CAWSFLQELSEQFF
13	few	.	TRBJ1-5	TRBV6-1	TGTGCCAGCAGTGAAGAGGGTGGCCAGCCCCAGCATTTT	CASSEEGGQPQHF
15	.	.	TRBJ1-5	TRBV6-1	TGTGCCAGCAGTGAGGCAGGGAATAGCAATCAGCCCCAGCATTTT	CASSEAGNSNQPQHF
12	.	.	TRBJ2-5	TRBV6-6	TGTGCCAGCGGTCCTCGGCGAGAGACCCAGTACTTC	CASGPRRETQYF
15	.	.	TRBJ1-6	TRBV30	TGTGCCTGGAGCCCCCGGGCAGCTTATAATTCACCCCTCCACTTT	CAWSPRAAYNSPLHF
12	once	.	TRBJ2-1	TRBV7-9	TGTGCCAGCAGCCCTCTAGGAATCGAGCAGTTCTTC	CASSPLGIEQFF
14	.	TRBD1	TRBJ1-2	TRBV25-1	TGTGCCAGCAGTGATCGGACAGGGGGAGGTGGCTACACCTTC	CASSDRTGGGGYTF
13	.	.	TRBJ2-2	TRBV6-1	TGTGCCAGCAGTGAATGGGAAGCCGGGGAGCTGTTTTTT	CASSEWEAGELFF
15	.	.	TRBJ2-7	TRBV5-1	TGCGCCAGCAGCTTAGCCCGCGGGCAAGTGTACGAGCAGTACTTC	CASSLARGQVYEQYF
11	.	.	TRBJ2-1	TRBV12-3/TRBV12-4	TGTGCCAGCAGTGGATACAATGAGCAGTTCTTC	CASSGYNEQFF
13	.	TRBD1	TRBJ1-5	TRBV30	TGTGCCTGGAGTTGGGACAGGGCGGTGCCCCAGCATTTT	CAWSWDRAVPQHF
17	few	.	TRBJ2-2	TRBV27	TGTGCCAGCAGTTTGTACGACAGGTCTCCGAACACCGGGGAGCTGTTTTTT	CASSLYDRSPNTGELFF
14	.	.	TRBJ1-1	TRBV9	TGTGCCAGCAGCGCCGGAGGCGGTTTCACTGAAGCTTTCTTT	CASSAGGGFTEAFF
12	.	.	TRBJ2-7	TRBV3-1/TRBV3-2	TGTGCCAGCAGCCAAGGAATCTACGAGCAGTACTTC	CASSQGIYEQYF